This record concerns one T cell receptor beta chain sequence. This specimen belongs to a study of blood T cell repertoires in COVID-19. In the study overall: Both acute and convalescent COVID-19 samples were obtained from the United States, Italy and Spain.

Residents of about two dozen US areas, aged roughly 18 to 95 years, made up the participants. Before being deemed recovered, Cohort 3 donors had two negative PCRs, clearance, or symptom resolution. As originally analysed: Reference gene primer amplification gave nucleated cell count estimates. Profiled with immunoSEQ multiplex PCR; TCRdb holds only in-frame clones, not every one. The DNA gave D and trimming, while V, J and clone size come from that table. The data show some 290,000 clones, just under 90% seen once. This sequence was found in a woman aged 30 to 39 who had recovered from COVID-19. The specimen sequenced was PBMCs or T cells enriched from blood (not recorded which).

The chain's CDR3 is CASSPAGWNEQFF. Here the CDR3 DNA reads TGTGCCAGCAGCCCCGCCGGGTGGAATGAGCAGTTCTTC. V gene TRBV14 combines with J gene TRBJ2-1; D is ambiguous. From germline, CDR1 is SGHDN and CDR2 FVKESK. The germline V and J ends were trimmed by 4 bases and 7 bases, with 11 bases remaining between them. The CDR3 has 13 amino acids.